The 11 T cell receptor beta chains below were found in one sample sequenced in a study of blood T cells in healthy people across ages. It was with a sample-barcoded 5' primer and a J-beta primer mix that a second PCR of roughly 7 to 12 cycles was run. In TCRdb, the 5' RACE reads were re-called with MiXCR into one record per CDR3 protein. The sample lists about 840,000 distinct CDR3 sequences; about 28% were seen once. These data are also associated with another study on T cells of mothers and their children.

The sample taken for sequencing was blood. All receptors come from a woman in her 40s in good health.

The V call is TRBV20-1, the J call TRBJ2-7; tentatively, D is TRBD2 (5 bases). Germline V gene lookup returns CDR1 DFQATT and CDR2 SNEGSKA (reference sequence). The CDR3 covers 15 residues. Trimming left V 4 bases short and J 0 bases short, with 16 bases between. The CDR3 nucleotides read TGCAGTGCTACTCCCGGAGGCACGAGCTCCTACGAGCAGTACTTC. Translating it yields CSATPGGTSSYEQYF.

The chain has TRBV5-1 and TRBJ1-1, with D tentatively TRBD1 (6 bases). The CDR3 has 16 residues. CDR1 and CDR2 (germline): SGHRS, YFSETQ. V was trimmed by 0 bases and J by 6 bases, leaving 18 bases between them. The CDR3 is CASSLAVGGGGAEAFF. CDR3 coding DNA: TGCGCCAGCAGCTTGGCCGTTGGAGGGGGAGGGGCTGAAGCTTTCTTT.

Comment on this clonotype: A read error is possible here, since a much larger clone lies one base away. The chain has TRBV7-2 and TRBJ1-1; 12 nucleotides agree with TRBD1. The CDR3 has 16 residues. Trimming at V came to 5 bases and at J to 3 bases, leaving 7 bases not matched to a gene. CDR1 SGHTA and CDR2 FQGNSA come from the germline V gene. The chain's CDR3 is CTSSLGTGGGDTEAFF. CDR3 nucleotides: TGTACCAGCAGCCTCGGGACAGGGGGCGGTGACACTGAAGCTTTCTTT. Based on the CDR3 plus reference TRBV7-2 and TRBJ1-1, the full variable domain is GAGVSQSPSNKVTEKGKDVELRCDPISGHTALYWYRQSLGQGLEFLIYFQGNSAPDKSGLPSDRFSAERTGGSVSTLTIQRTQQEDSAVYLCTSSLGTGGGDTEAFFGQGTRLTVV.

In this sample, this clonotype turned up a few times. This chain joins TRBV5-1 and TRBJ2-5; TRBD1 aligns across 7 bases. Unmatched junction bases numbered 5, after V lost 3 bases and J lost 3 bases. Looked up from germline, CDR1 is SGHRS and CDR2 is YFSETQ. The CDR3 has 14 residues. CDR3 sequence (DNA): TGCGCCAGCAGCTGGCAACAGGGGAAAGAGACCCAGTACTTC. It codes for CASSWQQGKETQYF.

The gene calls are TRBV11-2 and TRBJ2-3, with 8 positions matching TRBD1. The V gene end was trimmed by 5 bases and the J gene end by 6 bases; junction bases not matched to a gene: 13. This CDR3 contains 16 residues. Germline-derived CDR1 and CDR2 are SGHAT and FQNNGV. CDR3 sequence (DNA): TGTGCCAGCAGCCAAATCCGGGACAGGTACACCGATACGCAGTATTTT. Protein: CASSQIRDRYTDTQYF.

The sample holds many counts of this clonotype. The chain joins TRBV11-2 to TRBJ2-7; TRBD2 is a possible D gene (5 bases). This CDR3 contains 15 residues. Deletions cut 5 bases from V and 4 bases from J, with 18 bases between. Germline-derived CDR1 and CDR2 are SGHAT and FQNNGV. Here the CDR3 reads CASSPDIGIIYEQYF. The CDR3 region has the DNA TGTGCCAGCAGCCCAGATATCGGGATCATTTACGAGCAGTACTTC. Full variable domain (missing parts from reference TRBV11-2 and TRBJ2-7): EAGVAQSPRYKIIEKRQSVAFWCNPISGHATLYWYQQILGQGPKLLIQFQNNGVVDDSQLPKDRFSAERLKGVDSTLKIQPAKLEDSAVYLCASSPDIGIIYEQYFGPGTRLTVT.

The chain is built from TRBV15 and TRBJ1-2; a possible D gene is TRBD1 (5 bases). V lost 7 bases and J lost 6, with 18 bases in between. Germline V gives CDR1 LNHNV, CDR2 YYDKDF (reference sequence). The CDR3 is 14 residues long. The chain's CDR3 is CATTSQRGVDGYTF. For the CDR3, the DNA is TGTGCCACCACGAGTCAACGGGGGGTGGATGGCTACACCTTC.

This clonotype was counted at least ten times. The rearrangement joins TRBV6-1 to TRBJ2-1; weak D call: TRBD2 (6 bases). The germline V and J ends were trimmed by 6 bases and 7 bases, with 10 bases remaining between them. The CDR3 has 12 residues. Germline V lookup: CDR1 MNHNS, CDR2 SASEGT. For the CDR3, the DNA is TGTGCCAGCAGACATCTAGCGAATGAGCAGTTCTTC. This translates into CASRHLANEQFF.

The chain combines TRBV25-1 with TRBJ1-1, with D perhaps matching TRBD1 (5 bases). The CDR3 is made up of 16 amino acids. Germline V lookup: CDR1 MGHDK, CDR2 SYGVNS. Trimming took 1 base from V and 1 from J, leaving 13 bases between them. CDR3 in amino acids: CASSESGGAQNTEAFF. The CDR3 nucleotides are TGTGCCAGCAGTGAATCAGGCGGGGCCCAGAACACTGAAGCTTTCTTT.

This clonotype was observed a handful of times. The chain has TRBV15 and TRBJ1-5, with D perhaps matching TRBD1 (5 bases). Germline V CDR1 and CDR2: LNHNV, YYDKDF (reference sequence). Trimming cost V 0 bases and J 2 bases, with 8 bases left between them. This CDR3 comprises 15 residues. The CDR3 loop is CATSREVRGNQPQHF. In nucleotides, the CDR3 is TGTGCCACCAGCAGAGAAGTCAGGGGCAATCAGCCCCAGCATTTT.

This clonotype was counted ten times or more. The rearrangement uses TRBV29-1 and TRBJ2-7; 8 bases line up with TRBD1. In germline, CDR1 is SQVTM, CDR2 ANQGSEA. This CDR3 has 12 residues. V shed 3 bases and J 7 bases; nucleotides not matched to a gene: 5. The CDR3 DNA follows: TGCAGCGTTGAGGACAGGGCCTCGGAGCAGTACTTC. Translated, it gives CSVEDRASEQYF.